One sample yielded the 8 T cell receptor beta chains listed below, sequenced in a study of blood T cell repertoires in COVID-19. Profiled with immunoSEQ multiplex PCR; TCRdb holds only in-frame clones, not every one. The sample carries roughly 150,000 clones, 80% recorded once. The source material was peripheral blood. The receptors were gathered from a man aged 55 to 69 with acute or convalescent COVID-19.

This clone came up many times. J is TRBJ2-7 and V is TRBV12-3 or TRBV12-4; the D gene is possibly TRBD1 (5 bases). V was trimmed by 3 bases and J by 3 bases, leaving 9 bases between them. This CDR3 is 13 amino acids long. The CDR3 sequence: CASSLGRNYEQYF. The CDR3 DNA follows: TGTGCCAGCAGTTTGGGGCGGAACTACGAGCAGTACTTC.

The gene calls are TRBV6-5 and TRBJ1-2; a weak D match, TRBD1 (6 bases). The CDR3 spans 15 residues. V lost 6 bases and J lost 4, with 18 bases in between. In germline, CDR1 is MNHEY, CDR2 SVGAGI. The CDR3 sequence: CASSPGVGRAYGYTF. The CDR3 DNA reads as TGTGCCAGCAGCCCAGGGGTCGGCAGGGCCTATGGCTACACCTTC.

This chain links TRBV6-5 with TRBJ2-5; D uncertain. This CDR3 has 12 amino acids. Deletions cut 7 bases from V and 0 bases from J, with 6 bases between. Germline CDR1 is MNHEY and CDR2 is SVGAGI. Here the CDR3 reads CASMQYQETQYF. CDR3 DNA sequence: TGTGCCAGCATGCAGTACCAAGAGACCCAGTACTTC.

V gene TRBV9 combines with J gene TRBJ2-5; possible D gene TRBD1, 6 bases. CDR1 is SGDLS and CDR2 is YYNGEE in the germline V gene. V was clipped by 0 bases and J by 2 bases, with 11 bases between them. The CDR3 covers 15 residues. The CDR3 here is CASSVGTVPQETQYF. The CDR3 DNA is TGTGCCAGCAGCGTAGGGACAGTCCCTCAAGAGACCCAGTACTTC.

V gene TRBV28 combines with J gene TRBJ1-2, with D possibly matching TRBD1 (6 bases). Trimming took 6 bases from V and 9 from J, leaving 14 bases between them. Germline V lookup: CDR1 MDHEN, CDR2 SYDVKM. The CDR3 contains 12 residues. The DNA for the CDR3 is TGTGCCAGCAGCGGGACATCCCTCCGCTACACCTTC. Encoded protein: CASSGTSLRYTF.

The chain employs TRBV7-8 and TRBJ2-3, with D possibly TRBD2 on 6 matching bases. Trimming shortened V by 5 bases and J by 8 bases, and 14 bases separated the two germline ends. Germline CDR1 reads SGHVS; CDR2 reads FQNEAQ. This CDR3 has 13 amino acids. CDR3 sequence reads: CASSRSGLGTQYF. For the CDR3, the DNA is TGTGCCAGCAGCCGCTCGGGACTGGGTACGCAGTATTTT.

The chain carries TRBV11-3 and TRBJ2-7; the D gene is possibly TRBD2 (6 bases). The germline V gene has CDR1 SGHNT and CDR2 YENEEA. V gave up 5 bases and J gave up 2 bases, with 10 bases separating them. There are 13 residues in the CDR3. CDR3 DNA sequence: TGTGCCAGCAGCCCGGGACTCGCCTACGAGCAGTACTTC. As protein: CASSPGLAYEQYF.

This clone appeared once. V gene TRBV6-5 combines with J gene TRBJ2-1; 7 positions agree with TRBD2. Unmatched junction bases numbered 13, after V lost 2 bases and J lost 9 bases. Per germline, CDR1 MNHEY and CDR2 SVGAGI. CDR3 length: 16 amino acids. The chain's CDR3 is CASSYAIRTREGEQFF. The CDR3 bases are TGTGCCAGCAGTTACGCTATTAGGACTAGGGAGGGTGAGCAGTTCTTC.